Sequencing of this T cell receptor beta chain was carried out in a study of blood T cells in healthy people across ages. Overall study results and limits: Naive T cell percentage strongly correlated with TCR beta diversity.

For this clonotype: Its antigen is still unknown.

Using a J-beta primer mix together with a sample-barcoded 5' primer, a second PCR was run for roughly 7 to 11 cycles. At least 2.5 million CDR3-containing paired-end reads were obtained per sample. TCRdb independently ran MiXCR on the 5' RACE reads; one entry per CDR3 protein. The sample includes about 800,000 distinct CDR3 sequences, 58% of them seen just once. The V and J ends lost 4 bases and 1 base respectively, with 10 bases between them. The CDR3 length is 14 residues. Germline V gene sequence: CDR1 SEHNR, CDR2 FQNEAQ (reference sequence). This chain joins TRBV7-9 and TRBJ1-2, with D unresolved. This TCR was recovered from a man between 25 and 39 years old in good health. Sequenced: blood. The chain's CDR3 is CASSSDGSNYGYTF. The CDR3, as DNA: TGTGCCAGCAGCTCAGATGGCAGTAACTATGGCTACACCTTC. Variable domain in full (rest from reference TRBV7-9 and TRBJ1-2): DTGVSQNPRHKITKRGQNVTFRCDPISEHNRLYWYRQTLGQGPEFLTYFQNEAQLEKSRLLSDRFSAERPKGSFSTLEIQRTEQGDSAMYLCASSSDGSNYGYTFGSGTRLTVV.